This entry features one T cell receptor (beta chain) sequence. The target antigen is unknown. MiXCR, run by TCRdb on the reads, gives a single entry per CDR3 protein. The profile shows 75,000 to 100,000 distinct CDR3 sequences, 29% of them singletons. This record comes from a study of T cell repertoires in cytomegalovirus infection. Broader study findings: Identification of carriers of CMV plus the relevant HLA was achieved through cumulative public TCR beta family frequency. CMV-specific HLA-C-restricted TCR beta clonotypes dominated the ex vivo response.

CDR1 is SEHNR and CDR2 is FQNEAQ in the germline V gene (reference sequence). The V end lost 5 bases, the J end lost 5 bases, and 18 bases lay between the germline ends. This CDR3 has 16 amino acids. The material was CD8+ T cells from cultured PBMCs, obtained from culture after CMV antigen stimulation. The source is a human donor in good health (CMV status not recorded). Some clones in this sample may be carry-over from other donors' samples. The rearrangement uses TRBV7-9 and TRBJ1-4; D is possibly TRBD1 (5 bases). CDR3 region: CASSPTDPGLNEKLFF. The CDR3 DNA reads TGTGCCAGCAGCCCCACAGACCCAGGGCTGAATGAAAAACTGTTTTTT.